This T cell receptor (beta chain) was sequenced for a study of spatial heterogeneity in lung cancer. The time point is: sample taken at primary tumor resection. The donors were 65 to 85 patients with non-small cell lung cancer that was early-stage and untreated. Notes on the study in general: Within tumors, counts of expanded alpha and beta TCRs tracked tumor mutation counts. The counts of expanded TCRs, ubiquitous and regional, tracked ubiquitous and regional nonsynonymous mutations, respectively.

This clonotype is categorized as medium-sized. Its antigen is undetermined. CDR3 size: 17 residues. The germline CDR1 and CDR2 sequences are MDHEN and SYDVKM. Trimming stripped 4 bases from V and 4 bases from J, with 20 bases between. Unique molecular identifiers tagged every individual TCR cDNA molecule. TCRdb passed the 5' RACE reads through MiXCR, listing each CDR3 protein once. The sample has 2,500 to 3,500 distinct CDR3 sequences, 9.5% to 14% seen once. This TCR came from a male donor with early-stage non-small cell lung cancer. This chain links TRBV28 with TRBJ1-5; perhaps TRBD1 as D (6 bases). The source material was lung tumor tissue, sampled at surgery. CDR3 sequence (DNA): TGTGCCAGCAGTTCCACGGAAGGGGGAGCCTTAAATCAGCCCCAGCATTTT. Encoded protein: CASSSTEGGALNQPQHF.